The 15 T cell receptor beta chains given below trace back to one sample, sequenced in a study of regulatory T cells in long-lasting Graves disease. Time point described: newly diagnosed GD, antithyroid drugs for less than 3 months. Researchers made the TCR library from RNA that was extracted from PBMCs. Arm-PCR with iRepertoire HTBI primers amplified the CDR3 regions for these TCR beta libraries. TCRdb re-derived calls from the multiplex PCR reads in MiXCR, one entry per CDR3 protein. The sample lists around 500,000 distinct CDR3 sequences; about 13% were seen once. These data are also associated with another study on T cells in Graves' hyperthyroidism and ophthalmopathy.

The source was peripheral blood mononuclear cells (PBMCs), collected at new diagnosis, from a patient treated with antithyroid drugs. The receptors here all came from a man aged 30 to 39 with Graves disease.

This clonotype was seen ten or more times. This chain links TRBV12-3 or TRBV12-4 with TRBJ2-7, with 13 bases lining up with TRBD2. The ends lost 5 bases at V and 2 bases at J; junction bases unmatched: 6. CDR3 length: 16 residues. Here the CDR3 reads CASSDRLAGGTYEQYF. The CDR3 DNA follows: TGTGCCAGCAGTGACCGACTAGCGGGAGGTACCTACGAGCAGTACTTC.

V is TRBV18 and J is TRBJ2-5; a weak D match, TRBD2 (5 bases). The germline CDR1 and CDR2 sequences are KGHSH and LQKENI. Trimming removed 0 bases at V and 3 bases at J, with 14 bases between. CDR3 length equals 16 residues. The CDR3 loop is CASSPPLGAVKETQYF. The CDR3 bases are TGTGCCAGCTCACCACCCTTAGGAGCGGTTAAAGAGACCCAGTACTTC.

On this clonotype itself: This may come from a read error, since a much larger clone is one base off. V and J are TRBV6-5 and TRBJ2-7; 7 bases are shared with TRBD2. From germline, CDR1 is MNHEY and CDR2 SVGAGI. CDR3 size: 16 residues. Written as DNA, the CDR3 is TGTGCCAGCAGTTACTCGTGGGCGGGGGTAGTATACGAGCGGTACTTC. This codes for CASSYSWAGVVYERYF.

This clonotype showed up just a few times. The gene calls are TRBV5-1 and TRBJ2-7; possibly TRBD2 for D (5 bases). Germline CDR1 SGHRS, CDR2 YFSETQ. V was clipped by 0 bases and J by 2 bases, with 15 bases between them. This CDR3 is built from 16 residues. The DNA for the CDR3 is TGCGCCAGCAGCTTGGACCCCATGCCCGGGACCTACGAGCAGTACTTC. Protein sequence: CASSLDPMPGTYEQYF.

This clonotype has at least ten counts. This chain uses TRBV2 with TRBJ2-2, with D uncertain. Germline CDR1 is SNHLY and CDR2 is FYNNEI. The V end lost 10 bases, the J end lost 4 bases, and 16 bases lay between the germline ends. The CDR3 runs to 14 residues. The chain's CDR3 is CAINSESRTGELFF. In nucleotides, the CDR3 is TGTGCCATAAACTCAGAATCACGCACCGGGGAGCTGTTTTTT.

This clonotype was recorded a few times. The chain joins TRBV27 to TRBJ2-4; possibly TRBD1 for D (6 bases). With 6 bases removed from V and 5 bases from J, the gap between germline ends came to 17 bases. CDR1 is MNHEY and CDR2 is SMNVEV in the germline V gene (reference sequence). CDR3 length: 15 residues. CDR3 sequence (DNA): TGTGCCAGCAGGAGAACAGGGATCCAAGAAAACATTCAGTACTTC. This gives the protein CASRRTGIQENIQYF.

In its sample, this clonotype was seen a few times. This chain's CDR3 is CASSVQTSGREGYTGELFF. In DNA form, the CDR3 reads TGTGCCAGCAGCGTGCAGACTAGCGGGAGGGAAGGGTACACCGGGGAGCTGTTTTTT. The genes are TRBV13 and TRBJ2-2; 14 positions match TRBD2. The CDR3 runs 19 residues. V lost 5 bases, J lost 3 bases, and 11 bases stayed unmatched. Germline lookup yields CDR1 PRHDT and CDR2 FYEKMQ (reference sequence).

This clonotype showed up many times. The CDR3 reads CSVSIDRYEQYF. The CDR3 DNA is TGCAGCGTTTCTATCGACAGATACGAGCAGTACTTC. This chain joins TRBV29-1 and TRBJ2-7; tentatively, D is TRBD1 (5 bases). Trimming took off 5 bases at V and 4 bases at J, with 12 bases between the two ends. Germline-derived CDR1 and CDR2 are SQVTM and ANQGSEA. CDR3 length: 12 residues.

There are many counts of this clonotype. The chain couples TRBV2 to TRBJ1-1; the D is unclear. The V gene's germline CDR1 is SNHLY and CDR2 FYNNEI. The V end was cut by 7 bases, the J end by 1 base, with 13 bases between. The CDR3 extends over 14 amino acids. The CDR3 is CASITESGNTEAFF. CDR3 coding DNA: TGTGCCAGCATCACGGAAAGCGGGAACACTGAAGCTTTCTTT.

Many counts were recorded for this clonotype. The chain couples TRBV12-3 or TRBV12-4 to TRBJ2-2, with 9 bases fitting TRBD2. Germline trimming cut 8 bases from V and 4 bases from J; bases unmatched to any gene: 17. The CDR3 is made up of 18 amino acids. The CDR3 protein is CASRLPGASGIGTGELFF. Here the CDR3 DNA reads TGTGCCAGCCGACTACCAGGGGCTAGCGGGATAGGCACCGGGGAGCTGTTTTTT.

This clonotype has a count of ten or more. The chain has TRBV3-1 and TRBJ1-1; 8 bases are shared with TRBD1. V trimming: 4 bases; J trimming: 3 bases; junction bases outside the gene matches: 7. In germline, CDR1 is LGHDT, CDR2 YNNKEL (reference sequence). This CDR3 contains 15 residues. This CDR3 is CASSPTGGVYTEAFF. Written as DNA, the CDR3 is TGTGCCAGCAGCCCAACAGGGGGGGTCTACACTGAAGCTTTCTTT.

A remark on this clonotype: It may be a read error: a sequence one base away is much more abundant. The V call is TRBV6-5, the J call TRBJ2-1; D is possibly TRBD2 (7 bases). Between the trimmed V and J ends, which lost 2 bases and 9 bases, there was a span of 17 bases. This CDR3 spans 15 amino acids. Germline V gene lookup returns CDR1 MNHEY and CDR2 SVGAGI. The CDR3 DNA sequence: TGTGCCAGCAGTTACCGGTGGGGGGGGGCCGGTGAGCAGTTCTTC. Its protein product is CASSYRWGGAGEQFF.

This clonotype was counted only a few times. The CDR3 bases are TGCAGCGCAGGGACTAGCGGATTAAGTGAGCAGTTCTTC. Its translation: CSAGTSGLSEQFF. The chain links TRBV29-1 to TRBJ2-1; 11 bases line up with TRBD2. Trimming took 7 bases from V and 9 from J; bases not matched to a gene: 8. The CDR3 extends over 13 amino acids. Germline CDR1 SQVTM, CDR2 ANQGSEA.

Concerning this clonotype: Since a much larger clone is just one base distant, this may be a read error. The chain links TRBV5-1 to TRBJ2-1; 12 nucleotides match TRBD2. In germline, CDR1 is SGHRS, CDR2 YFSETQ. CDR3 length equals 17 residues. J lost 7 bases, V lost 4 bases, and 12 bases had no gene match. CDR3 in DNA: TGCGCCAGCAGCGGGGCTAGCGGGAGGGCCAACTTAAATGAGCAGTTCTTC. It codes for CASSGASGRANLNEQFF.

The table lists this clonotype with many counts. This rearrangement joins TRBV7-9 to TRBJ1-1, with D possibly TRBD1 on 6 matching bases. CDR3 length: 15 amino acids. CDR1 is SEHNR, CDR2 FQNEAQ, per germline (reference sequence). V dropped 1 base and J dropped 1 base, with 10 bases sitting between them. The chain's CDR3 is CASSLVAGANTEAFF. CDR3 in DNA: TGTGCCAGCAGCTTAGTGGCAGGGGCGAACACTGAAGCTTTCTTT.